This T cell receptor beta chain was retrieved from a study of beta chain features in type 1 diabetes (dated by TCRdb to 2016 to 2019). Looking at the study overall: No differences in mean age, gender distribution, total cell number or subset yield were found between patients and healthy donors. Across all samples, approximately 100 million sorted cells were examined, and cell number per subset correlated strongly with RNA yield. In the study, TCRB repertoires of sorted circulating CD4+ T cell subsets from recently diagnosed type 1 diabetes patients were compared with those of matched healthy donors. Regulatory and stem cell-like memory subsets were obtained from only 8 patients and roughly eight healthy donors, while naive and central memory subsets were obtained from all 30 or so donors.

Trimming removed 0 bases from V and 1 base from J, leaving 4 bases between the germline ends. Based on the germline V gene, the CDR1 and CDR2 sequences are SGHDN and FVKESK. The CDR3 numbers 14 residues from cysteine through phenylalanine. Only the CDR3 portion is preserved as DNA: 42 bases, with reading frame beginning at the first base. All of the isolated RNA was reverse transcribed with the High Capacity cDNA Reverse Transcription Kit, so expressed TCRB transcripts were sequenced. Naive, central memory and regulatory T cell samples underwent deep immunoSEQ sequencing, averaging about 3.3 million total reads per sample. After sorted cells were lysed in RLT buffer, RNA was extracted with DNase-treated RNeasy Micro or Mini kits, with the choice depending on cell number. To prevent cross-contamination, every cell subset was processed on its own, while patient and healthy donor samples were processed together. Using the immunoSEQ multiplex PCR, TCRB sequences were amplified from cDNA into 87-bp fragments spanning the CDR3 region. Sequencing of the amplicons was done on the Illumina HiSeq platform. The paper's processing steps were these. Synthetic template baselines were used to correct PCR bias computationally, reads within Hamming distance 2 were collapsed together, and singletons that could not be merged were discarded. Reads were aligned against IMGT to assign V, D and J genes, CDR3 length and insertions or deletions at six rearrangement sites. Within each subset, clonotype counts were normalized to sorted cell number, after which true diversity and Gini coefficients were computed with the tcR R package. Repertoire sharing was quantified using the overlap coefficient calculated on TCRB nucleotide sequences. Out-of-frame TCRB sequences from naive cells were analyzed to stand in for the pre-selection repertoire. In its TCRdb copy, this immuneACCESS table keeps in-frame sequences only and misses some clones. Where compared with another copy, unresolved V genes explain less than half of these, and the others have no known cause. V, J and clone size are taken as reported in that table, and D and trimming were inferred from the DNA itself. The sample table contains about 260,000 clones; only one count was recorded for about 20% of them. The ten biggest clones cover 0.028% of the sample.

Each donor gave one peripheral blood draw, roughly 0.11 L on average, collected into heparinised tubes. Naive, central memory, regulatory and stem cell-like memory CD4+ T cells were sorted on a BD FACSAria II using a panel including CD45RO, CCR7, CD25, CD127, CD95 and CD27. A purity above 95% was achieved for all sorted populations. PBMCs were isolated immediately by Lymphoprep density gradient centrifugation and stained directly without culture. So that batch effects would be minimized, each experiment stained and sorted samples in pairs, pairing one healthy donor with one patient. Beyond this particular receptor, the publication reports: Because cDNA rather than genomic DNA was sequenced, highly expressing activated cells could have been over-represented, although no difference in activation and CD3 levels was found between groups. Only small numbers of individuals were included in the HLA sub-analyses, which left unresolved whether HLA type had any influence on TCRB rearrangement. PCR might favor shorter templates, but patient and control samples were amplified and corrected together, so any skew would affect both groups equally. At VDJ recombination sites, patients with type 1 diabetes made fewer insertions and deleted more nucleotides, a pattern implying thymic rearrangement abnormalities. Type 1 diabetes patients showed a moderate but significant shortening of TCRB CDR3 length in all four CD4+ subsets. Naive, central memory and regulatory TCRB repertoires appeared to be more alike among patients than among healthy donors.

This clone was seen a few times. It has no known antigen specificity. Base qualities are not at hand, and no much larger clone is one base apart. The sequence is built from TRBV14 and TRBJ2-1, with no reliable assignment of the D segment. The TCR sequence derives from a woman between 40 and 55 years old with type 1 diabetes. Material for sequencing was naive CD4+ T cells from blood. The cell subset or site label here, explained by the study, means: true naive CD4+ T cells. The sequenced DNA is TGTGCCAGCAGCCAAGACAGATCCTACAATGAGCAGTTCTTC. Translated, it gives CASSQDRSYNEQFF.